This paragraph reports one T cell receptor beta chain. This clone was observed a handful of times. Its antigen has not been determined. No per-base quality is available; no much larger clone lies one base away. The data were taken from a study of neoadjuvant anti-PD-1 for oral cavity cancer (dated by TCRdb to the early 2020s). About the full investigation: Three to four biweekly doses of nivolumab at 3 mg/kg were mostly administered to patients before curative-intent surgical resection. There were roughly 11 patients in the parent correlative cohort, and the response rate was 30% to 35%. Patients without progression received a fourth nivolumab dose around day 43 and underwent definitive surgical resection on days 50-56. Under RECIST 1.1, a patient counted as a responder if showing complete response, partial response or stable disease, and as a non-responder if showing progression. Broad study findings and their caveats: Higher pretreatment blood TCRbeta clonality and lower post-treatment tumor TCRbeta clonality were correlated with higher pretreatment blood Treg/Th17 ratios. After neoadjuvant nivolumab, significantly higher T cell clonality (Gini index) was found within PBMCs in non-responders than in responders. The TCR analyses had only three patients in each response group, and the authors called for validation in larger cohorts.

PBMC libraries used mostly 480 ng of input genomic DNA for deep sequencing, with six replicates per sample. Following the manufacturer's instructions, the team built TCRbeta libraries using the immunoSEQ hsTCRbeta kit. Sequencing of the completed libraries took place using an Illumina NovaSeq 6000 S4 flow cell after they had been pooled to around 3.3 nM. Per the source publication's procedure: The immunoSEQ Analyzer was used for raw data preprocessing and quality control. The analysis was restricted to productive rearrangements, with each unique CDR3 amino acid sequence defining a clonotype. Repertoire clonality was estimated as the Gini-Simpson index, which was calculated using the R package tcR. Student's t test was used to compare Gini indices, while Pearson correlation assessed associations with tumor size change. As stored in TCRdb, this immuneACCESS dataset retains in-frame rearrangements with V and J assigned. A fraction of the clones does not appear; measured against another copy, unresolved V genes explain less than half of the discrepancy, and the remainder lacks a known reason. V and J calls plus clone size are reproduced from that table; the DNA served to infer D and trimming. Across this sample there are 72,000 or so clones, with around 88% seen only once. The top ten clonotypes cover nearly 3.5% of the sample.

The time point label corresponds to: before neoadjuvant nivolumab. None of the patients had received prior systemic or radiation treatment, and all were newly diagnosed with stage II-IVA oral cavity squamous cell carcinoma. The cohort consisted of patients with HPV-negative, locally advanced oral cavity squamous cell carcinoma. Peripheral blood mononuclear cells were analyzed directly and were not maintained or expanded in culture. Samples came from a longitudinal correlative study of a single-arm phase II trial of neoadjuvant nivolumab in oral cavity squamous cell carcinoma. Genomic DNA-based TCRbeta sequencing was performed on subject-matched pre- and post-treatment PBMCs and tumors from three responders and three non-responders. Peripheral blood mononuclear cells were collected before nivolumab treatment and again after treatment, at the time of surgery. Genomic DNA was isolated from PBMCs using the Maxwell RSC DNA from Cells kit.

V is pared back by 0 bases and J by 1 base, with 12 bases lying between the germline termini. The cysteine opens and the phenylalanine closes a CDR3 of 16 amino acids. CDR3 DNA is the only sequence kept; it has 48 bases, read in frame from the first base. Taken from the germline V gene, the CDR1 and CDR2 loops are SGHVS and FNYEAQ. This receptor chain uses TRBV7-6 and TRBJ2-5; the D gene remains uncertain. The sequence was collected from a person between 40 and 79 years old with oral cavity squamous cell carcinoma. The source was PBMCs, collected before nivolumab (anti-PD-1) treatment. CDR3 protein: CASSLAYRQLQETQYF. The sequenced DNA: TGTGCCAGCAGCTTAGCGTATCGGCAGCTCCAAGAGACCCAGTACTTC.